This T cell receptor (beta chain) was profiled in a study of PD-1 blockade in classical Hodgkin lymphoma. For the study at large: Patients received nivolumab 3 mg/kg intravenously every 2 weeks. Study findings and constraints: Partial responders and progressors had significantly lower baseline TCR diversity.

Repertoires were generated with immunoSEQ multiplex PCR, while TCRdb's copy carries only in-frame clones and drops some. The repertoire holds some 93,000 clones, with roughly 89% as singletons. Regarding this clone: What it recognizes is unknown.

The CDR3 spans 13 residues. The germline V and J ends were trimmed by 7 bases and 6 bases, with 16 bases remaining between them. Germline V gene sequence: CDR1 SNHLY, CDR2 FYNNEI. Patients all relapsed after autologous stem cell transplantation, and there was variation in brentuximab vedotin exposure. This chain links TRBV2 with TRBJ2-7, with no clear D. The source material was peripheral blood mononuclear cells (PBMCs), sampled at baseline. This clonotype was obtained from a human donor with classical Hodgkin lymphoma. The CDR3 nucleotides read TGTGCCAGCAATGGGGTCCCCTCCGGCGAGCAGTACTTC. Translating it yields CASNGVPSGEQYF.